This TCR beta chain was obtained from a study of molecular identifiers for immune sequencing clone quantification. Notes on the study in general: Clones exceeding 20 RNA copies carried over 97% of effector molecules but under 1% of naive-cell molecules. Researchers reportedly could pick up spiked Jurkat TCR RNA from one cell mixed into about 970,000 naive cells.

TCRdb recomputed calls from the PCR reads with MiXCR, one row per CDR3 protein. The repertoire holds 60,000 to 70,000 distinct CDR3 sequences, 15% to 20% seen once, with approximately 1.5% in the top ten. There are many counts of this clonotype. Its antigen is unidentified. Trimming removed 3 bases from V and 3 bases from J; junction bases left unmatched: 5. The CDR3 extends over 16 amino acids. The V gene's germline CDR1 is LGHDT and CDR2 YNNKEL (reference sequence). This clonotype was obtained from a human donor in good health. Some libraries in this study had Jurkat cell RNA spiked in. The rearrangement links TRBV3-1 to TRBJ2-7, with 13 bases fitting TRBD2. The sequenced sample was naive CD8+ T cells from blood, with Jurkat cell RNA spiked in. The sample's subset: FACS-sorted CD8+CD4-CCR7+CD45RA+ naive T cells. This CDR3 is CASSHSGLAGVYEQYF. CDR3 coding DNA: TGTGCCAGCAGCCACAGCGGACTAGCGGGAGTCTACGAGCAGTACTTC.